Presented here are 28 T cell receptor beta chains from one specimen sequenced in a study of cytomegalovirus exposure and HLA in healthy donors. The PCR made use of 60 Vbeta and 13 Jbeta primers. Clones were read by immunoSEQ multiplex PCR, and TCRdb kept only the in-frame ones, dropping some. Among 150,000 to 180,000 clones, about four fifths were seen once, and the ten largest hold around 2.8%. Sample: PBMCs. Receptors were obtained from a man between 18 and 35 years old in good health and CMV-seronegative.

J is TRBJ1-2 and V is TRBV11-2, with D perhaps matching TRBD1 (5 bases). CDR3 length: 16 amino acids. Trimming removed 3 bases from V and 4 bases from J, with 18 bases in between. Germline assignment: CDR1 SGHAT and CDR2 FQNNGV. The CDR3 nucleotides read TGTGCCAGCAGCTTCGCAGGGAATCTTATCCCCTATGGCTACACCTTC. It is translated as CASSFAGNLIPYGYTF.

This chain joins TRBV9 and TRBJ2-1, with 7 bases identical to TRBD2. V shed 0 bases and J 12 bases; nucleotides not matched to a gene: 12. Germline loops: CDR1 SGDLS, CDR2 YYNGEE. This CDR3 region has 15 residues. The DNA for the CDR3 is TGTGCCAGCAGCGTAGCAGCGGGGCCCGGCCGGGGGCAGTTCTTC. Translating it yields CASSVAAGPGRGQFF. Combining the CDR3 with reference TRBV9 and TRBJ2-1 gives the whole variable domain DSGVTQTPKHLITATGQRVTLRCSPRSGDLSVYWYQQSLDQGLQFLIQYYNGEERAKGNILERFSAQQFPDLHSELNLSSLELGDSALYFCASSVAAGPGRGQFFGPGTRLTVL.

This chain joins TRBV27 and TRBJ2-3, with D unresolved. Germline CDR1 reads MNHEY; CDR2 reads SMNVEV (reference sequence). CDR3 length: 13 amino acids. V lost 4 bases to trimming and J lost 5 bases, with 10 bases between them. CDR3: CASSSFLKDTQYF. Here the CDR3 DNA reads TGTGCCAGCAGTTCCTTTTTAAAAGATACGCAGTATTTT.

As DNA, the CDR3 is TGTGCCAGCAGTTACAGACAGGGAGGCTATGGCTACACCTTC. It translates to CASSYRQGGYGYTF. The V gene is TRBV6-5, the J gene TRBJ1-2; 7 bases are shared with TRBD1. Germline V CDR1 and CDR2: MNHEY, SVGAGI. The ends lost 2 bases at V and 4 bases at J; junction bases unmatched: 4. This CDR3 has 14 amino acids.

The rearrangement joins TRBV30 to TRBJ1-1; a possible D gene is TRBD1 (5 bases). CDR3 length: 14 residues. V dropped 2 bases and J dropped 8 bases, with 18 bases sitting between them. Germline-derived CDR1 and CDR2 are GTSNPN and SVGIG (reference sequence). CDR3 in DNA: TGTGCCTGGAGTCTCGAGGGACTAGGAGGGGAAGCTTTCTTT. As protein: CAWSLEGLGGEAFF.

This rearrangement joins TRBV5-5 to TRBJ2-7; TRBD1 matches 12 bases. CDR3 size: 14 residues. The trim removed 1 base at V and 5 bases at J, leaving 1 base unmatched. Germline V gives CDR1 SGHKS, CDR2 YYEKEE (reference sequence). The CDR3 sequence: CASSLWDRGHEQYF. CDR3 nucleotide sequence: TGTGCCAGCAGCTTGTGGGACAGGGGGCACGAGCAGTACTTC.

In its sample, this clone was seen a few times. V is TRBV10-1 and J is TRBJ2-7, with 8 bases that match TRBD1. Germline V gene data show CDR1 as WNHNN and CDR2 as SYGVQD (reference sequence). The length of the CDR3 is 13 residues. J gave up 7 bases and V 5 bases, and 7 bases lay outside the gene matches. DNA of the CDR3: TGCGCCAGCAGTCAGGACAGGGTGGGTGAGCAGTACGTC. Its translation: CASSQDRVGEQYV.

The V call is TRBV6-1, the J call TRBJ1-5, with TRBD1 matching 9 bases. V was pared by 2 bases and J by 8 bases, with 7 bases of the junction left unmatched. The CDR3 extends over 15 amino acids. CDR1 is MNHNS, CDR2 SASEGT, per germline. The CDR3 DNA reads TGTGCCAGCAGTGAACCGGGACAGGGTGGGAAGCCCCAGCATTTT. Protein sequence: CASSEPGQGGKPQHF.

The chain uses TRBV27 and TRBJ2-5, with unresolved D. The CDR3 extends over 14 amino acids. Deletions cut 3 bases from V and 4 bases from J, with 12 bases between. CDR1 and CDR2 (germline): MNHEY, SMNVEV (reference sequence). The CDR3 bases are TGTGCCAGCAGTTTTGATGGGTCAGGAGAGACCCAGTACTTC. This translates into CASSFDGSGETQYF.

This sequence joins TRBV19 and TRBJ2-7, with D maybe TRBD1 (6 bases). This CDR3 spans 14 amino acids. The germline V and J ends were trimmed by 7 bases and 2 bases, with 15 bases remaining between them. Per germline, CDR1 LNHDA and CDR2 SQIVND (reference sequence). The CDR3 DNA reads TGTGCCAGTACTGCCGGTCAGGGGACCTACGAGCAGTACTTC. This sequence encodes CASTAGQGTYEQYF.

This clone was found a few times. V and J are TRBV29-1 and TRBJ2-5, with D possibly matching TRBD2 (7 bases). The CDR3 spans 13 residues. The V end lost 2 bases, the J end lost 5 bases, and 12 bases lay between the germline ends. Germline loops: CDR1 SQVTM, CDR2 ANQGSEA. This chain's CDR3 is CSVEPGGRETQYF. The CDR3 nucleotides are TGCAGCGTTGAACCGGGGGGCAGGGAGACCCAGTACTTC.

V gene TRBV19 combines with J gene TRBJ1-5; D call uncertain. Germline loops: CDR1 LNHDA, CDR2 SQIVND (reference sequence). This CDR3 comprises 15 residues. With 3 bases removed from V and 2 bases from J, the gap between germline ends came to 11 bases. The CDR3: CASSIIEGGNQPQHF. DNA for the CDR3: TGTGCCAGTAGTATTATAGAGGGTGGCAATCAGCCCCAGCATTTT.

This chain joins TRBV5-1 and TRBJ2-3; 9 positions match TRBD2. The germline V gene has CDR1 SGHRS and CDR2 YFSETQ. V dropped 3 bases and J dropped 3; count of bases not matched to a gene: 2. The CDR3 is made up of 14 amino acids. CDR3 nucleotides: TGCGCCAGCAGCTGGAGCGGGGGGACAGATACGCAGTATTTT. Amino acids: CASSWSGGTDTQYF.

In DNA, the CDR3 is TGTGCCAGCAGCTTAGACAGGGTCGAAAACATTCAGTACTTC. Residues: CASSLDRVENIQYF. This chain uses TRBV7-9 with TRBJ2-4; a possible D gene is TRBD1 (6 bases). From germline, CDR1 is SEHNR and CDR2 FQNEAQ (reference sequence). V was cut by 1 base and J by 5 bases, with 9 bases left in between. The CDR3 is 14 amino acids.

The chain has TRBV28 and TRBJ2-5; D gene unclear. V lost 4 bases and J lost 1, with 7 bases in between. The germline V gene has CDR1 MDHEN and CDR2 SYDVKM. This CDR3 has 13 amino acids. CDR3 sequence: CASSSGGQETQYF. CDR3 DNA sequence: TGTGCCAGCAGTTCTGGCGGCCAAGAGACCCAGTACTTC. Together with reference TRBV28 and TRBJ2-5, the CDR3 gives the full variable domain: DVKVTQSSRYLVKRTGEKVFLECVQDMDHENMFWYRQDPGLGLRLIYFSYDVKMKEKGDIPEGYSVSREKKERFSLILESASTNQTSMYLCASSSGGQETQYFGPGTRLLVL.

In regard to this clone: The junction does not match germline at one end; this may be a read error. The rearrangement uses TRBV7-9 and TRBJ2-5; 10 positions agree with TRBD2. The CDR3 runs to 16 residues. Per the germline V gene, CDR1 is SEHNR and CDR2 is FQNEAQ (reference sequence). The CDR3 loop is CSSSVGASGGMETQYF. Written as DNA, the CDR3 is TGTTCCAGCAGCGTGGGGGCTAGCGGGGGCATGGAGACCCAGTACTTC.

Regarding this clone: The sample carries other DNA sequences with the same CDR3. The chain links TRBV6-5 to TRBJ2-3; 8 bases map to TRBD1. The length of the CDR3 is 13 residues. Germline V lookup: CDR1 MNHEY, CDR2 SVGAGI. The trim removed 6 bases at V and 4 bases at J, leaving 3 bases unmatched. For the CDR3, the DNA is TGTGCCAGCAGAAGACAGGGGCCAGATACGCAGTATTTT. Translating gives CASRRQGPDTQYF.

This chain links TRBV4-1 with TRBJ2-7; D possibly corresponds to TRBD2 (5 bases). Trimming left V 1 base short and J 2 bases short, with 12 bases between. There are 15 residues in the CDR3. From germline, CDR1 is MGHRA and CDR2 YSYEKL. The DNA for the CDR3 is TGCGCCAGCAGCCAAGTCGTTGGGGAGACCTACGAGCAGTACTTC. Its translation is CASSQVVGETYEQYF.

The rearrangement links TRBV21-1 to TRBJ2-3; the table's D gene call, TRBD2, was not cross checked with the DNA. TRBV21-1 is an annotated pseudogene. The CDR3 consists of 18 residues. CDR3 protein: CASSTGLAKPSSTDTQYF. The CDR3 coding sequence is TGTGCCAGCAGCACCGGACTAGCTAAACCCTCTAGCACAGATACGCAGTATTTT.

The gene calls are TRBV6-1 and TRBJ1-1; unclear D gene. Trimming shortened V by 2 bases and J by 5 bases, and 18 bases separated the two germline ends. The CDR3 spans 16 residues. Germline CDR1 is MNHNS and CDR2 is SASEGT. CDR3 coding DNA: TGTGCCAGCAGTGAACGGATGAGGGCGTGGGGAACTGAAGCTTTCTTT. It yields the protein CASSERMRAWGTEAFF.

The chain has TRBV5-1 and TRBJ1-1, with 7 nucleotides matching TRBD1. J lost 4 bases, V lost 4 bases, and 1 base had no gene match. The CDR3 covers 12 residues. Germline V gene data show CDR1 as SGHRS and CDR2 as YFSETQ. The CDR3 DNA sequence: TGCGCCAGCAGCCAGGGGGGCACTGAAGCTTTCTTT. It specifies CASSQGGTEAFF.

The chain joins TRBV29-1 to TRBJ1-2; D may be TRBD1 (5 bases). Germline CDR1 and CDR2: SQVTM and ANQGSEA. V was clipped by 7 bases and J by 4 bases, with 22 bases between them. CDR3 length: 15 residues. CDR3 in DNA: TGCAGCGCTACACCCAGGGAGGGCGTTGGCTATGGCTACACCTTC. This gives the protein CSATPREGVGYGYTF.

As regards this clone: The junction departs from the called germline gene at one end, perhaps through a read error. CDR3 nucleotide sequence: TGCGCCAGCAGATTGGGGTCTGGGACAGAAAATGAAAAACTGTTTTTT. Its translation is CASRLGSGTENEKLFF. The chain is built from TRBV5-1 and TRBJ1-4, with 7 bases lining up with TRBD1. This CDR3 comprises 16 residues. CDR1 and CDR2 (germline): SGHRS, YFSETQ. Filled out from reference TRBV5-1 and TRBJ1-4, the complete variable domain reads KAGVTQTPRYLIKTRGQQVTLSCSPISGHRSVSWYQQTPGQGLQFLFEYFSETQRNKGNFPGRFSGRQFSNSRSEMNVSTLELGDSALYLCASRLGSGTENEKLFFGSGTQLSVL.

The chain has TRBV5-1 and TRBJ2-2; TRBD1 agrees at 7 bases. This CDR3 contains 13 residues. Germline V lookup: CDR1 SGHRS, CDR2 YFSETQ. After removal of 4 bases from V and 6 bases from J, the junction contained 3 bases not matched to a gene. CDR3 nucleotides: TGCGCCAGCAGCCTTACAGGGGCCGGGGAGCTGTTTTTT. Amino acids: CASSLTGAGELFF.

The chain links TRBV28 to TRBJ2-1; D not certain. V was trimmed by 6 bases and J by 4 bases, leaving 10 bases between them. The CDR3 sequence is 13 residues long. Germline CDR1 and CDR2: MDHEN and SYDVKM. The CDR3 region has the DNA TGTGCCAGCAGCCGAAGTCGGTACAATGAGCAGTTCTTC. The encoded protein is CASSRSRYNEQFF.

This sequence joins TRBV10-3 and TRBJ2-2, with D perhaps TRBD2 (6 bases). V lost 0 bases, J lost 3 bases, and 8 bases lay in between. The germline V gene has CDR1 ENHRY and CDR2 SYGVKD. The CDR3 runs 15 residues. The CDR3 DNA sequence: TGTGCCATCAGTGAGTCGGGAGGTCACACCGGGGAGCTGTTTTTT. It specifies CAISESGGHTGELFF.

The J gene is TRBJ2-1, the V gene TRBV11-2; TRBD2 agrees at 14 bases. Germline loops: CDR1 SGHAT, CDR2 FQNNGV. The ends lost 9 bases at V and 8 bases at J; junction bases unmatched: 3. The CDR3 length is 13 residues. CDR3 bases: TGTGCCAGTCCGGGACTAGCGGGAGATGAGCAGTTCTTC. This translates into CASPGLAGDEQFF.

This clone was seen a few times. The CDR3 sequence is CASSAGTGEDTIYF. CDR3 coding DNA: TGTGCCAGCAGCGCCGGGACAGGGGAAGACACCATATATTTT. The V gene is TRBV7-9, the J gene TRBJ1-3; 10 bases map to TRBD1. The CDR3 sequence is 14 residues long. The V and J ends lost 5 bases and 8 bases, in that order; junction bases with no gene match: 6. Germline CDR1 and CDR2: SEHNR and FQNEAQ (reference sequence).